This is a list of T cell receptor beta chains from one sample in a study of human T cells and chemical hapten exposure. TCRdb passed the RACE reads through MiXCR, listing each CDR3 protein once. This table holds about 64,000 distinct CDR3 sequences, 8% to 13% found once. The sample in question was whole blood, obtained in connection with sensitization to the hapten diphenylcyclopropenone (DPC). These receptors all stem from a young woman with alopecia areata. Some clones in this sample may be carry-over from other donors' samples. CDR3s include the opening cysteine and the closing phenylalanine or tryptophan. Fields, in order: CDR3 DNA, CDR3 protein, V gene, clone size, D gene, J gene. A D gene is named only where the DNA matches it firmly. Not all rows give a size; the values are once, few, many and, for expanded clones, a class.

CDR3nt: TGTGCCAGCAGCCAAACCCCTCGCAGGGAGGTTTGGGATGGCTACACCTTC; CDR3aa: CASSQTPRREVWDGYTF; v_gene: TRBV5-6; abundance: .; d_gene: .; j_gene: TRBJ1-2
CDR3nt: TGTGCCTGGAGTGTAACCCCGACGGGTGAGCAGTTCTTC; CDR3aa: CAWSVTPTGEQFF; v_gene: TRBV30; abundance: .; d_gene: .; j_gene: TRBJ2-1
CDR3nt: TGCAGTGCTAGAGAACCGACTAGGGGTACAGATACGCAGTATTTT; CDR3aa: CSAREPTRGTDTQYF; v_gene: TRBV20-1; abundance: .; d_gene: .; j_gene: TRBJ2-3
CDR3nt: TGTGCCAGCAACCCCGGGACAGTGTCCTACGAGCAGTACTTC; CDR3aa: CASNPGTVSYEQYF; v_gene: TRBV5-5; abundance: few; d_gene: TRBD1; j_gene: TRBJ2-7
CDR3nt: TGTGCCACCAGTGGCCGGACTAGCGGGATAGGGAGGAATGAGCAGTTCTTC; CDR3aa: CATSGRTSGIGRNEQFF; v_gene: TRBV24-1; abundance: many; d_gene: TRBD2; j_gene: TRBJ2-1
CDR3nt: TGTGCCAGCAGCTTAGCGGATAACTATGGCTACACCTTC; CDR3aa: CASSLADNYGYTF; v_gene: TRBV7-2; abundance: once; d_gene: .; j_gene: TRBJ1-2
CDR3nt: TGTGCCAGCAAATCAGACAGCCTAAATTCACCCCTCCACTTT; CDR3aa: CASKSDSLNSPLHF; v_gene: TRBV27; abundance: .; d_gene: .; j_gene: TRBJ1-6
CDR3nt: TGTGCCAGCAGCTGGACAGGCGGTTCCTATGGCTACACCTTC; CDR3aa: CASSWTGGSYGYTF; v_gene: TRBV6-2/TRBV6-3; abundance: many; d_gene: TRBD1; j_gene: TRBJ1-2
CDR3nt: TGTGCCAGCTCACGGGACGCGAACTATGGCTACACCTTC; CDR3aa: CASSRDANYGYTF; v_gene: TRBV18; abundance: many; d_gene: .; j_gene: TRBJ1-2
CDR3nt: TGTGCCAGTAGTATGACGGACCAACTAAGTGGAAAACTGTTTTTT; CDR3aa: CASSMTDQLSGKLFF; v_gene: TRBV19; abundance: .; d_gene: .; j_gene: TRBJ1-4
CDR3nt: TGTGCCAGCACCCAAGGGATTTACAATGAGCAGTTCTTC; CDR3aa: CASTQGIYNEQFF; v_gene: TRBV6-1; abundance: many; d_gene: .; j_gene: TRBJ2-1
CDR3nt: TGTGCCAGCAGTTTATACCCGGGAGGGCAAAATGAGCAGTTCTTC; CDR3aa: CASSLYPGGQNEQFF; v_gene: TRBV28; abundance: .; d_gene: TRBD2; j_gene: TRBJ2-1
CDR3nt: TGTGCCAGCTCAGACTATGGCAAAAACATTCAGTACTTC; CDR3aa: CASSDYGKNIQYF; v_gene: TRBV18; abundance: few; d_gene: .; j_gene: TRBJ2-4
CDR3nt: TGTGCCATCAGTGAAGGACTAGACCAAGAGACCCAGTACTTC; CDR3aa: CAISEGLDQETQYF; v_gene: TRBV10-3; abundance: few; d_gene: TRBD2; j_gene: TRBJ2-5
CDR3nt: TGTGCCAGCAGCCCGACAGGGTGGACTGAAGCTTTCTTT; CDR3aa: CASSPTGWTEAFF; v_gene: TRBV6-2/TRBV6-3; abundance: few; d_gene: TRBD1; j_gene: TRBJ1-1
CDR3nt: TGTGCCAGCAGCAAGGGAGGTACCAAAAACATTCAGTACTTC; CDR3aa: CASSKGGTKNIQYF; v_gene: TRBV28; abundance: few; d_gene: .; j_gene: TRBJ2-4
CDR3nt: TGTGCCTGGAGCAGTTCGTTAGCGGCCCCCTACGAGCAGTACTTC; CDR3aa: CAWSSSLAAPYEQYF; v_gene: TRBV30; abundance: few; d_gene: .; j_gene: TRBJ2-7
CDR3nt: TGTGCCAGCAGTAGACAGAGACAAGAGACCCAGTACTTC; CDR3aa: CASSRQRQETQYF; v_gene: TRBV6-6; abundance: many; d_gene: .; j_gene: TRBJ2-5
CDR3nt: TGTGCCTGGAGTACAGGAGACACCGGGGAGCTGTTTTTT; CDR3aa: CAWSTGDTGELFF; v_gene: TRBV30; abundance: .; d_gene: .; j_gene: TRBJ2-2
CDR3nt: TGTGCCAGCAGTCCCAGGGTCAGGGAGACCCAGTACTTC; CDR3aa: CASSPRVRETQYF; v_gene: TRBV27; abundance: many; d_gene: .; j_gene: TRBJ2-5
CDR3nt: TGCGCCAGCAGCCAAGATCTCGGCAGGGGTCAGCCCCAGCATTTT; CDR3aa: CASSQDLGRGQPQHF; v_gene: TRBV4-3; abundance: many; d_gene: .; j_gene: TRBJ1-5
CDR3nt: TGTGCCAGCAGCTTAGGACTAGCGGGAGGGCGAATGGATGAGCAGTTCTTC; CDR3aa: CASSLGLAGGRMDEQFF; v_gene: TRBV11-2; abundance: few; d_gene: TRBD2; j_gene: TRBJ2-1
CDR3nt: TGTGCCAGCAGCTTCCGACTAGCGGGAGGAGGTTACAATGAGCAGTTCTTC; CDR3aa: CASSFRLAGGGYNEQFF; v_gene: TRBV11-2; abundance: .; d_gene: TRBD2; j_gene: TRBJ2-1
CDR3nt: TGTGCCATCAGTGATATGGGGGGATCGTACCAAGAGACCCAGTACTTC; CDR3aa: CAISDMGGSYQETQYF; v_gene: TRBV10-3; abundance: few; d_gene: .; j_gene: TRBJ2-5
CDR3nt: TGCGCCAGCAGTCGCGGGACAGGGGATCGCGAGACCCAGTACTTC; CDR3aa: CASSRGTGDRETQYF; v_gene: TRBV4-3; abundance: few; d_gene: TRBD1; j_gene: TRBJ2-5
CDR3nt: TGTGCCAGCAGTTCCCGACAGGGCCCCTACGAGCAGTACTTC; CDR3aa: CASSSRQGPYEQYF; v_gene: TRBV27; abundance: many; d_gene: TRBD1; j_gene: TRBJ2-7
CDR3nt: TGCAGCGGCGGGACGCCGAACACTGAAGCTTTCTTT; CDR3aa: CSGGTPNTEAFF; v_gene: TRBV29-1; abundance: .; d_gene: .; j_gene: TRBJ1-1
CDR3nt: TGTGCCAGCAGTAATCCGGGACCTAGTCGGGATGAGCAGTTCTTC; CDR3aa: CASSNPGPSRDEQFF; v_gene: TRBV28; abundance: .; d_gene: .; j_gene: TRBJ2-1
CDR3nt: TGTGCCAGCAGTGATGGACCCGCCCGCCTCCACTTT; CDR3aa: CASSDGPARLHF; v_gene: TRBV6-1; abundance: many; d_gene: .; j_gene: TRBJ1-6
CDR3nt: TGCGCCAGCAGACCGGCCCTGGGAGAGCAGTTCTTC; CDR3aa: CASRPALGEQFF; v_gene: TRBV5-1; abundance: many; d_gene: .; j_gene: TRBJ2-1
CDR3nt: TGCAGTGCCATGGGCGGGAATTCCTACAATGAGCAGTTCTTC; CDR3aa: CSAMGGNSYNEQFF; v_gene: TRBV20-1; abundance: many; d_gene: .; j_gene: TRBJ2-1
CDR3nt: TGTGCCAGCAGCCTATCAGATACGCAGTATTTT; CDR3aa: CASSLSDTQYF; v_gene: TRBV28; abundance: few; d_gene: .; j_gene: TRBJ2-3
CDR3nt: TGCGCCAGCAGCCAAGGACAGGGTTTCTACGAGCAGTACTTC; CDR3aa: CASSQGQGFYEQYF; v_gene: TRBV4-3; abundance: few; d_gene: TRBD1; j_gene: TRBJ2-7
CDR3nt: TGTGCCAGCTCACGCAGCAGCAATCAGCCCCAGCATTTT; CDR3aa: CASSRSSNQPQHF; v_gene: TRBV6-5; abundance: many; d_gene: .; j_gene: TRBJ1-5
CDR3nt: TGTGCCAGCAGCTTAGGCAGGGGGGGCACAGATACGCAGTATTTT; CDR3aa: CASSLGRGGTDTQYF; v_gene: TRBV7-9; abundance: .; d_gene: .; j_gene: TRBJ2-3
CDR3nt: TGTGCCAGCAGGGCCCTCCGGGGGGGGGACGAGCAGTACTTC; CDR3aa: CASRALRGGDEQYF; v_gene: TRBV2; abundance: .; d_gene: TRBD2; j_gene: TRBJ2-7
CDR3nt: TGTGCCATCAGTGAGAAGGGAGCGGGAGTCAATGAGCAGTTCTTC; CDR3aa: CAISEKGAGVNEQFF; v_gene: TRBV10-3; abundance: .; d_gene: TRBD2; j_gene: TRBJ2-1
CDR3nt: TGCGCCAGCAGTGAGGCTAGCGGGATGGAGCAGTTCTTC; CDR3aa: CASSEASGMEQFF; v_gene: TRBV10-2; abundance: many; d_gene: TRBD2; j_gene: TRBJ2-1
CDR3nt: TGTGCCACCAGTGACTCGACAGCGTACCAAGAGACCCAGTACTTC; CDR3aa: CATSDSTAYQETQYF; v_gene: TRBV24-1; abundance: .; d_gene: .; j_gene: TRBJ2-5
CDR3nt: TGCGCCAGCAGCCGGGACTTTCCCACAGATACGCAGTATTTT; CDR3aa: CASSRDFPTDTQYF; v_gene: TRBV5-1; abundance: once; d_gene: .; j_gene: TRBJ2-3
CDR3nt: TGTGCCAGCAGCTCACACATGAACACTGAAGCTTTCTTT; CDR3aa: CASSSHMNTEAFF; v_gene: TRBV7-3; abundance: many; d_gene: .; j_gene: TRBJ1-1
CDR3nt: TGCAGCGTTAGGGGACAGGGGGGAAACATTCAGTACTTC; CDR3aa: CSVRGQGGNIQYF; v_gene: TRBV29-1; abundance: .; d_gene: TRBD1; j_gene: TRBJ2-4
CDR3nt: TGCGCCAGCAGCCAAGATATGGAGGGCCTGAACACTGAAGCTTTCTTT; CDR3aa: CASSQDMEGLNTEAFF; v_gene: TRBV4-3; abundance: many; d_gene: .; j_gene: TRBJ1-1
CDR3nt: TGTGCCAGCAGCTTACAGGGATTCAACACTGAAGCTTTCTTT; CDR3aa: CASSLQGFNTEAFF; v_gene: TRBV7-9; abundance: many; d_gene: .; j_gene: TRBJ1-1
CDR3nt: TGTGCCAGCAGCACACCCCAGGGTCTTGAGCAGTTCTTC; CDR3aa: CASSTPQGLEQFF; v_gene: TRBV7-3; abundance: .; d_gene: .; j_gene: TRBJ2-1
CDR3nt: TGTGCCAGCAGCCCATACATCGCGGGATCTAGGGGCGAGCAGTACTTC; CDR3aa: CASSPYIAGSRGEQYF; v_gene: TRBV9; abundance: .; d_gene: .; j_gene: TRBJ2-7
CDR3nt: TGTGCCAGCAGTTTCGTCAGGGAAGCAGATACGCAGTATTTT; CDR3aa: CASSFVREADTQYF; v_gene: TRBV28; abundance: many; d_gene: .; j_gene: TRBJ2-3
CDR3nt: TGTGCCAGCAGCTTATCAGGTAACAATGAGCAGTTCTTC; CDR3aa: CASSLSGNNEQFF; v_gene: TRBV11-2; abundance: few; d_gene: .; j_gene: TRBJ2-1
CDR3nt: TGTGCCAGCAGTTCCGGTGTGCCAATGGCTGAAGCTTTCTTT; CDR3aa: CASSSGVPMAEAFF; v_gene: TRBV7-9; abundance: .; d_gene: .; j_gene: TRBJ1-1
CDR3nt: TGCAGTGCTCCGGGACAGGGACCCGGGGAGCTGTTTTTT; CDR3aa: CSAPGQGPGELFF; v_gene: TRBV20-1; abundance: many; d_gene: TRBD1; j_gene: TRBJ2-2